This T cell receptor beta chain was retrieved from a study of cytomegalovirus exposure and HLA in healthy donors. As for the study in general: Among around 200 million T cells, an earlier analysis found 117 million unique TCR beta sequences. Of all 400 or so donors who were genotyped, around 82% belonged to the Caucasian-associated ancestry cluster. Points from the study as a whole: Sequencing depth roughly uniform across donors was assumed in presence/absence analyses. Later on, an analysis showed TCR association rates differing by HLA locus, with DRB1 the most and HLA-C the fewest.

The CDR3 sequence is 14 residues long. After removal of 3 bases from V and 0 bases from J, the junction contained 2 bases not matched to a gene. The germline V gene encodes CDR1 SQVTM and CDR2 ANQGSEA. Primers for the PCR totalled 60 Vbeta and 13 Jbeta. Repertoires were generated with immunoSEQ multiplex PCR, while TCRdb's copy carries only in-frame clones and drops some. The specimen's table records around 75,000 clones. As concerns this clone: The antigen remains undetermined.

J is TRBJ2-1 and V is TRBV29-1; 7 bases line up with TRBD2. Input material: PBMCs. This TCR was sampled from a man aged 35 to 55 in good health and CMV-seronegative. CDR3 amino acids: CSVDWGGSYNEQFF. In DNA form, the CDR3 reads TGCAGCGTTGACTGGGGGGGCTCCTACAATGAGCAGTTCTTC.